The T cell receptor (beta chain) under discussion was sequenced for a study of CXCR3-negative and CXCR3-positive naive CD8 T cells. Study background: Each library held about 1.5 +/- 0.3 million TRB reads, some 130 million in total.

There are 17 residues in the CDR3. The germline gives CDR1 DFQATT, CDR2 SNEGSKA (reference sequence). Points on this clonotype: Its cognate antigen is unknown.

Study outcomes and limitations: For memory CD8+ cells diversity was much lower, but both naive subsets had comparably high diversity. CXCR3-expressing naive cells carried TRB CDR3s more hydrophobic than those of CXCR3-negative naive cells. TRBV-TRBJ usage matched between naive CXCR3-negative and CXCR3-positive cells but not between memory cells.

The libraries of TRB cDNA were constructed through 5' RACE using UMI labels. Reprocessing the 5' RACE reads, TCRdb reports a single entry for every CDR3 protein and omits DNA. The sample shows over 150,000 distinct CDR3 sequences, and nearly 0.5% sits with its ten largest clones. Material for sequencing was naive CXCR3+ CD8+ T cells from blood. Subset reported: CD45RO-CCR7+CD27+CD95- naive CD8+ T cells expressing CXCR3 (TNR3+). The receptor was isolated from a human donor in good health. Some clones in this sample may be carry-over from other donors' samples. The chain recombines TRBV20-1 with TRBJ2-2; TCRdb picks TRBD1, but there is no DNA to check that call. The CDR3: CSAIRYRDLGYTGELFF.